Listed here is a single T cell receptor (beta chain). The antigen remains unidentified. The sample comes from a study of cytomegalovirus exposure and HLA in healthy donors. Overall study findings and caveats: Based on reports, TCR beta sequences accurately predicted HLA-A and HLA-B alleles for most subjects.

The PCR employed 60 Vbeta primers together with 13 Jbeta primers. Assay: immunoSEQ multiplex PCR; the TCRdb copy retains only in-frame clones and omits some. The table includes roughly 190,000 clones, around 81% detected once. The CDR3 runs 15 residues. The germline gives CDR1 MDHEN, CDR2 SYDVKM. Germline trimming cut 6 bases from V and 3 bases from J; bases unmatched to any gene: 11. The clonotype comes from a woman aged 25-40 years in good health and CMV-seropositive. Sequencing was performed on PBMCs. The chain joins TRBV28 to TRBJ2-7, with TRBD1 matching over 7 bases. DNA of the CDR3: TGTGCCAGCAGCCCCGGGACAGTTTTACACTACGAGCAGTACTTC. Translating it yields CASSPGTVLHYEQYF.